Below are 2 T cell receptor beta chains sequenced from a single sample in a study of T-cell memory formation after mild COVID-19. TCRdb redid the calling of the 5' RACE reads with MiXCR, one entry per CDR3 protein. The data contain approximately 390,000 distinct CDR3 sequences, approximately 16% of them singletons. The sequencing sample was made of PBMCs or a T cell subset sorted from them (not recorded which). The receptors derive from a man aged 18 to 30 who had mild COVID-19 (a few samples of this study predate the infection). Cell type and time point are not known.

The CDR3 DNA reads TGTGCCAGCAGCTTATACGGGGGACGACAAGAGACCCAGTACTTC. Translating gives CASSLYGGRQETQYF. The chain uses TRBV11-2 and TRBJ2-5; a possible D gene is TRBD2 (6 bases). The germline CDR1 and CDR2 sequences are SGHAT and FQNNGV. The CDR3 runs to 15 residues. Between the trimmed V and J ends, which lost 2 bases and 2 bases, there was a span of 12 bases.

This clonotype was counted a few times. The CDR3 region is CASRISGPNTEAFF. CDR3 coding DNA: TGCGCCAGCAGGATCTCGGGACCGAACACTGAAGCTTTCTTT. This sequence joins TRBV4-1 and TRBJ1-1, with D perhaps TRBD1 (5 bases). The CDR3 spans 14 residues. V lost 6 bases and J 1 base, leaving 12 bases between the germline ends. Germline V lookup: CDR1 MGHRA, CDR2 YSYEKL.